The sequence of this T cell receptor (beta chain) was determined in a study of blood T cell repertoires in COVID-19. Turning to the study itself: The cDNA or gDNA used as material had been derived from T cells, B-cell-depleted T cells, or PBMCs.

Method: immunoSEQ multiplex PCR; TCRdb's copy keeps in-frame clones and lacks some. In the table there are tens of thousands of clones, about 85% of which are singletons. The CDR3 has 14 amino acids. Trimming removed 0 bases from V and 5 bases from J; junction bases left unmatched: 3. Germline CDR1 is SGHDT and CDR2 is YYEEEE. The rearrangement uses TRBV5-6 and TRBJ1-1, with 8 nucleotides matching TRBD1. The sequence derives from a human donor in a cohort sampled during active COVID-19. Sample: peripheral blood. DNA for the CDR3: TGTGCCAGCAGCTTGGCAGGGGGCCGGACTGAAGCTTTCTTT. Protein product: CASSLAGGRTEAFF.